The following is a TCR beta chain sequence with its context. V was clipped by 3 bases and J by 3 bases, with 12 bases between them. Germline loops: CDR1 SQVTM, CDR2 ANQGSEA. The CDR3 totals 14 residues. Method: immunoSEQ multiplex PCR; TCRdb's copy keeps in-frame clones and lacks some. This table has about 97,000 clones, roughly 95% appearing once. This sample was included in a study of cytomegalovirus exposure and HLA in healthy donors. The chain recombines TRBV29-1 with TRBJ2-1, with no clear D. The sequencing sample was made of PBMCs. The TCR was taken from a woman under 30 in good health and CMV-seronegative. CDR3 sequence reads: CSVEAQLDYNEQFF. CDR3 bases: TGCAGCGTTGAGGCGCAGCTAGACTACAATGAGCAGTTCTTC.